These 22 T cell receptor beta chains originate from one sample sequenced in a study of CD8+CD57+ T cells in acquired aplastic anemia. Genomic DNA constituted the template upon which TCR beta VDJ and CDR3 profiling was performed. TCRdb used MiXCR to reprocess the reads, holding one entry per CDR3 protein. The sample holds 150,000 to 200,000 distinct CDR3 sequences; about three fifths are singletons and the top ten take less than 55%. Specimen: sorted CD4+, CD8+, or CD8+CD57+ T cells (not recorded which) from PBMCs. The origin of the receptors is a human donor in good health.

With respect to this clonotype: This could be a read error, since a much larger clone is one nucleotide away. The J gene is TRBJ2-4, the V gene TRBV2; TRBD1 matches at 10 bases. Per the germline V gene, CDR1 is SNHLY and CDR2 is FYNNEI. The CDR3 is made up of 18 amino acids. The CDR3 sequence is CASRHPGQGEIAKKIQYF. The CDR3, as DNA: TGTGCCAGCAGGCACCCCGGACAGGGGGAAATAGCCAAAAAGATTCAGTACTTC.

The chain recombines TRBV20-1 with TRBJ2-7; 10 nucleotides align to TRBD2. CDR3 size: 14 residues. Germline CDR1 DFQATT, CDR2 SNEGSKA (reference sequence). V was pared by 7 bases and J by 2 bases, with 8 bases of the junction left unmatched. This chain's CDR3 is CSVLSSGSAYEQYF. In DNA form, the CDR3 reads TGCAGTGTTCTCTCTAGCGGGAGCGCCTACGAGCAGTACTTC.

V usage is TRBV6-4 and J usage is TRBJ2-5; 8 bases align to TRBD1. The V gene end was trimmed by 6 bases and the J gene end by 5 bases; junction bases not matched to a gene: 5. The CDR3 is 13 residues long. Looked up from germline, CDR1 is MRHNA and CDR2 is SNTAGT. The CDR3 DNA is TGTGCCAGCAGGGACAGGGTTGTGGAGACCCAGTACTTC. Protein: CASRDRVVETQYF.

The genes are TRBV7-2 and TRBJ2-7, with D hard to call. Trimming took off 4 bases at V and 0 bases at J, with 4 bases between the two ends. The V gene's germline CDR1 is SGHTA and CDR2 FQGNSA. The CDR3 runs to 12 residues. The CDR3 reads CASSSPSYEQYF. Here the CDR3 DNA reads TGTGCCAGCAGCTCTCCCTCCTACGAGCAGTACTTC.

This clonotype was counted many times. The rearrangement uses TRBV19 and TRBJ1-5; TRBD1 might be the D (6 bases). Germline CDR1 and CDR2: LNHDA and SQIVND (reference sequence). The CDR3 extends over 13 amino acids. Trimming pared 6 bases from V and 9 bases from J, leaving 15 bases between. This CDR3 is CASSLGGSGPQHF. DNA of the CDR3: TGTGCCAGTAGCTTGGGGGGCTCGGGGCCCCAGCATTTT.

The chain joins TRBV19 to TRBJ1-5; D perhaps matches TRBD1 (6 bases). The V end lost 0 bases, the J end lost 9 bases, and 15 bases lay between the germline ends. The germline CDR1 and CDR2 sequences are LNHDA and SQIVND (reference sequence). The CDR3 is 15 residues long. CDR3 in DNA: TGTGCCAGTAGTATAGACTGGGACACCATGCGGCCCCAGCATTTT. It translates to CASSIDWDTMRPQHF.

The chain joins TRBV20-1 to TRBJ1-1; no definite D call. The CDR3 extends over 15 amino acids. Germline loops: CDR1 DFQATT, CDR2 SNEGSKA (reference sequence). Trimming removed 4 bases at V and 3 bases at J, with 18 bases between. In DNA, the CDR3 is TGCAGTGCTAAGGAGTATGGAAAAGAGTACACTGAAGCTTTCTTT. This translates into CSAKEYGKEYTEAFF.

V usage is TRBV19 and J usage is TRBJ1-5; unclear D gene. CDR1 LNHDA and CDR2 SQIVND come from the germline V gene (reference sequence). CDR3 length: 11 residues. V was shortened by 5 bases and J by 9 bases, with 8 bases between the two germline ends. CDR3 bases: TGTGCCAGTAGTTTGGCGGGGCCCCAGCATTTT. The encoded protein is CASSLAGPQHF.

Here the CDR3 DNA reads TGTGCCAGCAGCGTAGAACGTGGTTTCGGGACTAGCTCAGGCTACGAGCAGTACTTC. This translates into CASSVERGFGTSSGYEQYF. The chain employs TRBV9 and TRBJ2-7; 9 bases align to TRBD2. V gave up 0 bases and J gave up 3 bases; unmatched junction bases: 16. This CDR3 is built from 19 residues. The germline V gene has CDR1 SGDLS and CDR2 YYNGEE.

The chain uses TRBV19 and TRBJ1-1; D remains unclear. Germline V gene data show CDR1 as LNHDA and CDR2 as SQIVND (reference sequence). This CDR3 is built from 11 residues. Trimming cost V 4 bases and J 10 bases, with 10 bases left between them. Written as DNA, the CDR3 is TGTGCCAGTAGTACCCGGACCGGAGCTTTCTTT. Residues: CASSTRTGAFF.

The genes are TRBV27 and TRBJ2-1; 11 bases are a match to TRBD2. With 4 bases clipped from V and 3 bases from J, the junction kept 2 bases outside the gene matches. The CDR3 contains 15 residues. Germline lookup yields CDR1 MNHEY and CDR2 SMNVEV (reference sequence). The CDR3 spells CASSSGLADYNEQFF. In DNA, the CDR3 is TGTGCCAGCAGTTCGGGACTAGCGGACTACAATGAGCAGTTCTTC.

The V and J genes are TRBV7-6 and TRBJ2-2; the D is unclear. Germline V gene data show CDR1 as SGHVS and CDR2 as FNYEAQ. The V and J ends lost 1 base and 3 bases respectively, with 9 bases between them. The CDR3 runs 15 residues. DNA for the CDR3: TGTGCCAGCAGCTTAGAATCAGGTTACACCGGGGAGCTGTTTTTT. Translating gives CASSLESGYTGELFF.

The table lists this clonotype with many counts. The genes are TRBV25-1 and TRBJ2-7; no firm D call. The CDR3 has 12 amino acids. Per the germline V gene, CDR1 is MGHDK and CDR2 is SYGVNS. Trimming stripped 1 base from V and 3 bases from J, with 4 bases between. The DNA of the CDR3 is TGTGCCAGCAGTGAATCACGCTACGAGCAGTACTTC. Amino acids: CASSESRYEQYF.

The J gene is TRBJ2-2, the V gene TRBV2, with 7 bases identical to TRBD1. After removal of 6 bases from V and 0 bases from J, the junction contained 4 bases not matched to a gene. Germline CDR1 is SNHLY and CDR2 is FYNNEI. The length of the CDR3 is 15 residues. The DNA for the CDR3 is TGTGCCAGCAGGGATGGACAGGCGAACACCGGGGAGCTGTTTTTT. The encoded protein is CASRDGQANTGELFF. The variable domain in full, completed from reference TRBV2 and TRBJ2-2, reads EPEVTQTPSHQVTQMGQEVILRCVPISNHLYFYWYRQILGQKVEFLVSFYNNEISEKSEIFDDQFSVERPDGSNFTLKIRSTKLEDSAMYFCASRDGQANTGELFFGEGSRLTVL.

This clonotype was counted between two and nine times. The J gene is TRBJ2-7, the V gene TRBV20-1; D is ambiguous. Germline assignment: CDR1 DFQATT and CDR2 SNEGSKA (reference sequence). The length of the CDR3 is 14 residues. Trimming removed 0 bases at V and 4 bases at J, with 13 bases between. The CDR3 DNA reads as TGCAGTGCTAGAGATCCAGACGGAATATACGAGCAGTACTTC. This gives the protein CSARDPDGIYEQYF.

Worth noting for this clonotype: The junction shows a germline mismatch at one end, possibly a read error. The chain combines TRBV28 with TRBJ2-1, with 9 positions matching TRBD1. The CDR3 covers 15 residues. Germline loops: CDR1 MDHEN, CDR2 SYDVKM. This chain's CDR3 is CASSPTGTGYNERFF. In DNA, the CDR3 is TGTGCCAGCAGTCCAACCGGGACAGGGTACAATGAGCGGTTCTTC.

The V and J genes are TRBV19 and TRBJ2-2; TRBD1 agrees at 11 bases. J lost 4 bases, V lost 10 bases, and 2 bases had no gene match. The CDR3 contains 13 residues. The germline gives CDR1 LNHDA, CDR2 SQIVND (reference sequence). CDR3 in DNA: TGTGCCACGGACAGGGGGCCCACCGGGGAGCTGTTTTTT. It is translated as CATDRGPTGELFF.

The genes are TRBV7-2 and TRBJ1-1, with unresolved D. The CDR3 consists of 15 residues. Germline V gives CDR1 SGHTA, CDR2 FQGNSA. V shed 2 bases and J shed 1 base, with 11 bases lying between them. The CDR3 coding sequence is TGTGCCAGCAGCTTAAGGCTGGGTCAGAACACTGAAGCTTTCTTT. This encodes CASSLRLGQNTEAFF.

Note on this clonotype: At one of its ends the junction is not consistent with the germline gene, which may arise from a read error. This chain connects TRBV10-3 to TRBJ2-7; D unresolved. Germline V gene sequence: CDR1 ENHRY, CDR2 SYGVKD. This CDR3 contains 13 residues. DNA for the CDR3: TGTGCCAGCAGTGATAGGCCTAACTACGAGCAGTACTTC. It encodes CASSDRPNYEQYF.

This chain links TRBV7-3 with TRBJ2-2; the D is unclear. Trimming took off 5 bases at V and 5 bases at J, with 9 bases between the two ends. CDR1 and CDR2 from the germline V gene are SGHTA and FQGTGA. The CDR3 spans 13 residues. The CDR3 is CASSPGLTGELFF. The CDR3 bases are TGTGCCAGCAGCCCCGGATTGACCGGGGAGCTGTTTTTT.

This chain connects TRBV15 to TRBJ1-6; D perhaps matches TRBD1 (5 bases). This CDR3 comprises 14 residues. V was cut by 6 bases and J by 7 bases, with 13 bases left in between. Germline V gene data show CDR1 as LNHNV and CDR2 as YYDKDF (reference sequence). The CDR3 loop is CATRGGLGNSPLHF. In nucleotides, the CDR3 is TGTGCCACCAGGGGGGGTCTAGGAAATTCACCCCTCCACTTT.

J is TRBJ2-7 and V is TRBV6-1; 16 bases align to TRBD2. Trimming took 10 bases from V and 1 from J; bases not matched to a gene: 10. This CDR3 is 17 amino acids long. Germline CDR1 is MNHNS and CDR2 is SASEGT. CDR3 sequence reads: CATDGTSGRATSYEQYF. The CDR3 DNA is TGTGCCACAGACGGGACTAGCGGGAGGGCCACATCCTACGAGCAGTACTTC.